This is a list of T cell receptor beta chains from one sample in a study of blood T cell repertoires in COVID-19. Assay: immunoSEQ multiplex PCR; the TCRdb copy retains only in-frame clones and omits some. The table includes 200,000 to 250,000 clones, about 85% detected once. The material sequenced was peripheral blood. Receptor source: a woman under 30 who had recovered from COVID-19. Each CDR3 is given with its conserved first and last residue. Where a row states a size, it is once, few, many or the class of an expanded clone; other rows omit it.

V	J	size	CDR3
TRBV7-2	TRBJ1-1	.	CASSLGGRDEAFF
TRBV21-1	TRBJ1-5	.	CASSNGFGQGGWYSNQPQHF
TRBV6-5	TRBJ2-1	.	CASKGGGEMGEQFF
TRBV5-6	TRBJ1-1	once	CASSLGLSDTEAFF
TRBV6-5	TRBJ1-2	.	CASSSAGGGDGYTF
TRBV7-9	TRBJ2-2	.	CASSHGGTRRTGELFF
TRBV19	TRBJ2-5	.	CASTGGAASQETQYF
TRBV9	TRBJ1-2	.	CASSPDRLYGYTF
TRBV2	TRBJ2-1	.	CASREEYNEQFF
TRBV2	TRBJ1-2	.	CASTRGTGELYGYTF
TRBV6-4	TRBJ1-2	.	CASSEYPRSGYTF
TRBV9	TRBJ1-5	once	CASSVDHRGHQPQHF
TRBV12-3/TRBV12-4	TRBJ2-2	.	CAGHTNTGELFF
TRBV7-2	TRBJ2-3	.	CASSDPRTDTQYF
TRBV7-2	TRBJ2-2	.	CASSLEPGGAGELFF
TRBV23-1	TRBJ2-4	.	CASSQTGTFIRLAKNIQYF
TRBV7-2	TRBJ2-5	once	CASSQTTRETQYF
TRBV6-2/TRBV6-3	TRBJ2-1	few	CASSYSPSGSHNEQFF
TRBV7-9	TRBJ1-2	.	CASSTSGYGYTF
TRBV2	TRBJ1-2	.	CASSTGQGHRGYTF
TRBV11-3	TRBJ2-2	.	CASSLGTSGRYGELFF
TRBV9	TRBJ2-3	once	CASSESSGIGVTQYF
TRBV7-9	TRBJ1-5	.	CASSLGGTGTNQPQHF
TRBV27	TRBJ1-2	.	CASATDRGWDGYTF
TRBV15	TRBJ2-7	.	CATTMDRSYEQYF
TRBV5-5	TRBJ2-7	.	CASSWTGQGSYEQYF
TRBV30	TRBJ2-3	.	CAWSFTVLAGDTQYF
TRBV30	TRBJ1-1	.	CAWRDRGETEAFF